One sample yielded the 18 T cell receptor beta chains listed below, sequenced in a study of chronic HIV infection and antiretroviral therapy. TCRdb re-derived calls from the 5' RACE reads in MiXCR, one entry per CDR3 protein. Of around 30,000 distinct CDR3 sequences in the sample, more than 7.5% were seen once. Sequencing used peripheral blood. The receptors derive from an adult who had HIV and had not received antiretroviral therapy, or was an uninfected healthy control (not recorded which).

This clonotype has just a few counts. The chain links TRBV11-2 to TRBJ1-5; TRBD1 matches at 8 bases. The CDR3 totals 13 residues. Germline V CDR1 and CDR2: SGHAT, FQNNGV. The junction had 5 bases not matched to a gene; V was cut back by 5 bases and J by 8 bases. CDR3: CASSLDRVEPQHF. The CDR3 DNA is TGTGCCAGCAGCCTGGACAGGGTAGAGCCCCAGCATTTT.

This clonotype was picked up many times. The V gene is TRBV5-1, the J gene TRBJ2-3, with 7 bases identical to TRBD1. The germline gives CDR1 SGHRS, CDR2 YFSETQ. This CDR3 comprises 15 residues. V lost 2 bases, J lost 3 bases, and 6 bases stayed unmatched. CDR3 region: CASSFRTGETDTQYF. The CDR3 nucleotides read TGCGCCAGCAGCTTTCGGACAGGAGAGACAGATACGCAGTATTTT.

There are a few counts of this clonotype. The chain employs TRBV20-1 and TRBJ2-3, with 7 nucleotides matching TRBD2. With 3 bases clipped from V and 2 bases from J, the junction kept 8 bases outside the gene matches. This CDR3 comprises 15 residues. CDR1 is DFQATT and CDR2 is SNEGSKA in the germline V gene (reference sequence). The CDR3 reads CSARALAEITDTQYF. The CDR3 bases are TGCAGTGCTAGGGCGCTAGCGGAGATCACAGATACGCAGTATTTT.

There are many counts of this clonotype. The rearrangement uses TRBV4-1 and TRBJ1-6; 7 bases map to TRBD1. Germline CDR1 MGHRA, CDR2 YSYEKL. After removal of 5 bases from V and 7 bases from J, the junction contained 8 bases not matched to a gene. The CDR3 extends over 15 amino acids. The chain's CDR3 is CASSTPATGNSPLHF. The CDR3 nucleotides are TGCGCCAGCAGCACTCCTGCGACAGGGAATTCACCCCTCCACTTT.

This clonotype was observed many times. The chain joins TRBV12-3 or TRBV12-4 to TRBJ1-1; D possibly corresponds to TRBD1 (6 bases). With 10 bases removed from V and 7 bases from J, the gap between germline ends came to 16 bases. CDR3 length equals 12 residues. The CDR3 sequence is CATSLGGGEAFF. The CDR3 nucleotides are TGTGCCACCTCCCTCGGGGGCGGTGAAGCTTTCTTT.

This clonotype was found a few times. The rearrangement joins TRBV3-1 to TRBJ2-5; D not certain. Deletions cut 1 base from V and 3 bases from J, with 12 bases between. Looked up from germline, CDR1 is LGHDT and CDR2 is YNNKEL (reference sequence). This CDR3 has 15 residues. The CDR3 DNA sequence: TGTGCCAGCAGCCAAGTTTGGCCAATGGAAGAGACCCAGTACTTC. Residues: CASSQVWPMEETQYF.

This clonotype has at least ten counts. This chain's CDR3 is CSARRGENTGELFF. CDR3 nucleotides: TGCAGTGCTAGACGTGGGGAGAACACCGGGGAGCTGTTTTTT. The chain uses TRBV20-1 and TRBJ2-2, with D unresolved. The germline gives CDR1 DFQATT, CDR2 SNEGSKA (reference sequence). This CDR3 is 14 amino acids long. Trimming removed 2 bases at V and 1 base at J, with 8 bases between.

Turning to this clonotype: A read error may be the cause here, since a much bigger clone is one base away. Because the CDR3 is missing its conserved closing phenylalanine or tryptophan, this is likely a read error. This chain links TRBV6-4 with TRBJ2-3; possible D gene TRBD2, 7 bases. Germline CDR1 reads MRHNA; CDR2 reads SNTAGT. This CDR3 spans 16 amino acids. Between the trimmed V and J ends, which lost 6 bases and 1 base, there was a span of 17 bases. The CDR3 reads CASSLGGGAGTDTQYL. In DNA form, the CDR3 reads TGTGCCAGCAGCCTAGGCGGGGGCGCGGGCACAGATACGCAGTATCTT.

The chain links TRBV20-1 to TRBJ2-3, with a weak D call TRBD2 (6 bases). The CDR3 extends over 15 amino acids. V lost 0 bases and J lost 0, with 10 bases in between. From germline, CDR1 is DFQATT and CDR2 SNEGSKA (reference sequence). CDR3 nucleotide sequence: TGCAGTGCTAGAGACCCCGGGACTAGCACAGATACGCAGTATTTT. Protein product: CSARDPGTSTDTQYF.

The rearrangement uses TRBV10-3 and TRBJ2-3; TRBD1 aligns across 9 bases. This CDR3 contains 13 residues. V lost 11 bases, J lost 4 bases, and 7 bases stayed unmatched. The germline V gene encodes CDR1 ENHRY and CDR2 SYGVKD. Here the CDR3 reads CAVRTGAADTQYF. The CDR3 nucleotides read TGTGCCGTAAGGACAGGGGCCGCAGATACGCAGTATTTT.

This clonotype was observed a few times. This chain connects TRBV29-1 to TRBJ2-2, with a tentative D call TRBD1 (5 bases). The germline gives CDR1 SQVTM, CDR2 ANQGSEA. V was pared by 6 bases and J by 5 bases, with 13 bases between. This CDR3 spans 13 amino acids. CDR3 coding DNA: TGCAGCGTGGTCAGGGCGGAAACCGGGGAGCTGTTTTTT. As protein: CSVVRAETGELFF.

This clonotype came up many times. This rearrangement joins TRBV21-1 to TRBJ2-3; the table calls TRBD2, which could not be checked here. TRBV21-1 has pseudogene status. The CDR3 runs 16 residues. The CDR3 nucleotides read TGTGCCAGCAGCAAAGACCAGGGGAGGGGCACAGATACGCAGTATTTT. The encoded protein is CASSKDQGRGTDTQYF.

The chain links TRBV29-1 to TRBJ2-6, with TRBD1 matching over 8 bases. Germline V gene sequence: CDR1 SQVTM, CDR2 ANQGSEA. This CDR3 has 14 residues. V lost 7 bases, J lost 3 bases, and 5 bases stayed unmatched. CDR3 nucleotide sequence: TGCAGCGCCTGGACAGGGTTTGGGGCCAACGTCCTGACTTTC. Amino acids: CSAWTGFGANVLTF.

The chain joins TRBV20-1 to TRBJ2-7; 7 bases are shared with TRBD1. The CDR3 is made up of 15 amino acids. Unmatched junction bases numbered 12, after V lost 5 bases and J lost 2 bases. Germline V CDR1 and CDR2: DFQATT, SNEGSKA (reference sequence). This CDR3 is CSALTPGQLAYEQYF. In DNA, the CDR3 is TGCAGTGCTCTAACCCCGGGACAGCTTGCCTACGAGCAGTACTTC.

There are many counts of this clonotype. V is TRBV27 and J is TRBJ2-5; the match to TRBD1 covers 8 bases. Germline CDR1 MNHEY, CDR2 SMNVEV (reference sequence). Trimming took 8 bases from V and 4 from J; bases not matched to a gene: 9. The CDR3 has 14 amino acids. The CDR3 sequence: CASAPRGPGETQYF. The CDR3 bases are TGTGCCAGCGCCCCCAGGGGGCCGGGAGAGACCCAGTACTTC.

Notes on this clonotype: At one end, the junction sequence differs from germline, possibly due to a read error. V is TRBV27 and J is TRBJ1-2; D is ambiguous. The CDR3 covers 15 residues. From germline, CDR1 is MNHEY and CDR2 SMNVEV (reference sequence). This chain's CDR3 is CASSLSGRANYGDTF. CDR3 sequence (DNA): TGTGCCAGCAGTTTATCAGGACGGGCTAACTATGGCGACACCTTC.

This clonotype was picked up many times. The rearrangement joins TRBV28 to TRBJ1-1, with D uncertain. The CDR3 has 14 amino acids. V lost 3 bases and J 6 bases, leaving 14 bases between the germline ends. Germline values: CDR1 MDHEN, CDR2 SYDVKM. The CDR3 bases are TGTGCCAGCAGTTTCTACCGACGGTCCGCTGAAGCTTTCTTT. Its translation is CASSFYRRSAEAFF.

This clonotype was counted only a few times. The gene calls are TRBV4-3 and TRBJ2-5, with 10 bases aligning to TRBD2. The V segment lost 1 base and the J segment 2 bases; nucleotides outside the gene matches: 4. This CDR3 is 16 amino acids long. CDR1 is LGHNA and CDR2 is YSLEER in the germline V gene. The CDR3 sequence is CASSQGTSGIQETQYF. The DNA for the CDR3 is TGCGCCAGCAGCCAAGGGACTAGCGGCATACAAGAGACCCAGTACTTC.